This entry describes one TCR beta chain. Its antigen target is currently unknown. This clone may be a read error of a much larger clone one base away. TCR cDNA was made using 5'RACE template switching, a step that added a universal primer site and unique molecular identifiers. cDNA synthesis was primed from both the TCR alpha and TCR beta constant segments. Two PCR steps were used to amplify libraries, with sample barcodes and sequencing adapters being added in the second step. Sequencing of the libraries was done on either Illumina HiSeq 2500 (2x100 bp) or NovaSeq (2x150 bp). Processing in the source paper ran as follows. MIGEC was used to demultiplex reads and collapse the reads into UMI consensus sequences, and MiXCR was used for V(D)J alignment. Vaccine-responding clonotypes were identified with edgeR using replicate PBMC samples, with FDR below 0.01 and a log2 fold change above 5 up to day 15 being required. Each bulk clonotype received a CD4 or CD8 identity based on whether the sequenced CD4 or CD8 repertoire contained that clonotype at higher abundance. The public reads were reanalyzed by TCRdb: fastp trimming at Q25, MiXCR alignment, in-frame beta chains only. Rows are unified per CDR3 protein, each entry keeping the most common DNA and genes. None of the V and J calls come from the authors' own analysis; TCRdb made them. This sample comprises about 240,000 distinct CDR3 sequences, around 7% of them detected only once. The ten biggest clones cover approximately 0.84% of the sample.

CDR1 is given as KGHDR and CDR2 as SFDVKD, both from the germline V gene. The cysteine opens and the phenylalanine closes a CDR3 of 12 amino acids. Just the 36-base CDR3 DNA is kept, in frame starting at base 1. Cut back by 3 bases and 10 bases, the V and J ends lie 9 bases apart. The data were taken from a study of T cells after yellow fever vaccination (dated by TCRdb to about 2019). Context from the whole study: The SMART-Seq v4 Ultra Low Input RNA kit was used to prepare libraries from fractions with low cell numbers. Bulk TCR alpha and beta repertoires were sequenced longitudinally to track T-cell clones before and after primary and booster YFV17D yellow fever vaccination. Two healthy male donors, one aged 18 to 30 and one aged 30 to 40 years, were included in the cohort. Blood was drawn at multiple timepoints before and after primary and secondary immunization, with bulk PBMC replicates and cell subsets isolated.

The sample's treatment or condition label, in plain terms: live attenuated yellow fever vaccine strain. PBMCs were isolated from peripheral blood using a standard Ficoll-Paque protocol. Dynabeads CD4 and CD8 positive selection kits were used to isolate CD4 and CD8 T-cell fractions. RNA was extracted with TriZol from bulk PBMCs, CD4 and CD8 fractions, and dextramer-positive and dextramer-negative fractions. The paper as a whole reports these results and caveats: After the booster, most clones that had expanded after primary vaccination were detected again (around 97% of CD4 and roughly nine tenths of CD8), suggesting broad maintenance of memory. Compared with the primary T-cell response, the secondary T-cell response was weaker but faster, peaking on day 5 rather than day 15. Computational filtering was required because FACS-sorted repertoires could contain abundant contaminating clonotypes from the bulk population. Only a couple of donors were included in the study, so the extent to which the findings can be generalized is limited. A small fraction of clonotypes appeared in both the CD4 and CD8 compartments, likely as a result of convergent recombination.

The rearranged chain carries TRBV24-1 and TRBJ2-1, with the D gene too uncertain to name. The TCR originated in a man younger than 45 who received the YFV17D yellow fever vaccine. The sequencing here drew on CD4+ T cells sorted from PBMCs, taken 15 days after the yellow fever booster vaccination. The DNA reads TGTGCCACCAGTGATCCTAGGGTAGAGCAGTTCTTC. This is translated as CATSDPRVEQFF.